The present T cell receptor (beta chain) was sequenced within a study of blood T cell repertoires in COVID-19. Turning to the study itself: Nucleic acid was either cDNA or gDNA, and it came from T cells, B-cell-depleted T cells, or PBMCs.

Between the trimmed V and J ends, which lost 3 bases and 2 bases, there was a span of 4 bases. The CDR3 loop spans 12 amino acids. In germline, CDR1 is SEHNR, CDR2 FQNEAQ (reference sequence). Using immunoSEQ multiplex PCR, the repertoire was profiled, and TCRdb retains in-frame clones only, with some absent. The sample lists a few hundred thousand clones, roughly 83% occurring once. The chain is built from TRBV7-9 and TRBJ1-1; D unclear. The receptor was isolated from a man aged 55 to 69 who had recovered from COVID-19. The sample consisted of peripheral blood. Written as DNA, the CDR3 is TGTGCCAGCAGCTTGAGTAACACTGAAGCTTTCTTT. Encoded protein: CASSLSNTEAFF.